Included here is one TCR beta chain sequence, with context. Method: immunoSEQ multiplex PCR; TCRdb's copy keeps in-frame clones and lacks some. Of about 660,000 clones in the sample, more than 75% were seen once. The sample is drawn from a study of shared T cell receptors in the human thymus. The V gene's germline CDR1 is SNHLY and CDR2 FYNNEI. V was shortened by 4 bases and J by 6 bases, with 10 bases between the two germline ends. This CDR3 spans 13 amino acids. These data also formed part of another study, on human thymus T cells. As that report states: Thymic material originated from resections removed in the course of corrective heart surgery. Across thymic and blood repertoires, the usage of V and J genes appeared to be biased.

Material: thymocytes. This receptor was identified in a boy under three years old with a congenital heart defect. This chain links TRBV2 with TRBJ2-1, with no clear D. This chain's CDR3 is CASSVVVINEQFF. The CDR3 DNA follows: TGTGCCAGCAGTGTAGTAGTGATCAATGAGCAGTTCTTC.